Presented here are 13 T cell receptor beta chains from one specimen sequenced in a study of blood T cell repertoires in COVID-19. Assay used: immunoSEQ multiplex PCR; TCRdb lists only in-frame clones, some missing. The sample has 240,000 or so clones, approximately 83% seen once. Source material: peripheral blood. The receptors derive from a woman younger than 45 who had recovered from COVID-19.

Worth noting for this clone: This sample also contains other DNA sequences that code for the same CDR3. V usage is TRBV30 and J usage is TRBJ2-3, with D maybe TRBD2 (7 bases). V dropped 0 bases and J dropped 5 bases, with 12 bases sitting between them. This CDR3 is built from 14 residues. Looked up from germline, CDR1 is GTSNPN and CDR2 is SVGIG (reference sequence). Here the CDR3 DNA reads TGTGCCTGGAGTGTAGGGGGGGCGCGAGATACGCAGTATTTT. Translating it yields CAWSVGGARDTQYF. The whole variable domain, remainder taken from reference TRBV30 and TRBJ2-3, is SQTIHQWPATLVQPVGSPLSLECTVEGTSNPNLYWYRQAAGRGLQLLFYSVGIGQISSEVPQNLSASRPQDRQFILSSKKLLLSDSGFYLCAWSVGGARDTQYFGPGTRLTVL.

The gene calls are TRBV19 and TRBJ1-1, with 10 bases aligning to TRBD1. V dropped 6 bases and J dropped 4; count of bases not matched to a gene: 11. This CDR3 region has 16 residues. Germline V CDR1 and CDR2: LNHDA, SQIVND (reference sequence). The DNA for the CDR3 is TGTGCCAGTAGCCCGACAGGGGGCTCGTGGGTCACTGAAGCTTTCTTT. Protein sequence: CASSPTGGSWVTEAFF.

This chain connects TRBV6-2 or TRBV6-3 to TRBJ1-1; TRBD1 is a possible D gene (6 bases). This CDR3 is 17 amino acids long. Trimming left V 2 bases short and J 5 bases short, with 21 bases between. Germline V gene sequence: CDR1 MNHEY, CDR2 SVGEGT. CDR3 protein: CASSYDRGARDKTEAFF. In nucleotides, the CDR3 is TGTGCCAGCAGTTACGATCGGGGGGCTAGGGATAAGACTGAAGCTTTCTTT.

This rearrangement joins TRBV13 to TRBJ2-2; 8 bases are shared with TRBD1. The germline CDR1 and CDR2 sequences are PRHDT and FYEKMQ (reference sequence). V shed 8 bases, J shed 7 bases, and the junction held 12 bases outside the gene matches. The CDR3 has 15 amino acids. CDR3 DNA: TGTGCCAGCTCGCCGCAGGGGGCGCGTATCGGGGAGCTGTTTTTT. Protein product: CASSPQGARIGELFF.

The V and J genes are TRBV5-6 and TRBJ2-7; possible D gene TRBD2, 6 bases. Germline V CDR1 and CDR2: SGHDT, YYEEEE. The germline V and J ends were trimmed by 3 bases and 2 bases, with 21 bases remaining between them. The CDR3 has 17 amino acids. The CDR3 reads CASSSSVSRGFTYEQYF. DNA for the CDR3: TGTGCCAGCAGCTCGAGCGTTTCGCGGGGATTTACCTACGAGCAGTACTTC.

The chain carries TRBV7-3 and TRBJ2-3, with 8 bases fitting TRBD2. The germline CDR1 and CDR2 sequences are SGHTA and FQGTGA. The J segment lost 0 bases and the V segment lost 2 bases, leaving 10 bases of the junction unmatched. CDR3 length equals 18 residues. The CDR3 spells CASSLWLAGPSSTDTQYF. As DNA, the CDR3 is TGTGCCAGCAGCTTATGGCTAGCGGGTCCTTCTAGCACAGATACGCAGTATTTT.

V and J are TRBV5-8 and TRBJ2-6, with 9 bases matching TRBD1. V shed 6 bases and J 0 bases; nucleotides not matched to a gene: 10. This CDR3 contains 18 residues. The germline gives CDR1 SGHTS, CDR2 YDEGEE. The CDR3 sequence: CASNQQTGGYSGANVLTF. The CDR3 DNA is TGTGCCAGCAATCAACAGACAGGGGGTTACTCTGGGGCCAACGTCCTGACTTTC.

The J gene is TRBJ2-7, the V gene TRBV2; TRBD1 aligns across 8 bases. The V segment lost 8 bases and the J segment 3 bases; nucleotides outside the gene matches: 15. Germline V gene sequence: CDR1 SNHLY, CDR2 FYNNEI. There are 16 residues in the CDR3. CDR3 nucleotides: TGTGCCAGCGAACACCAGGGGGCCAGGGGGGTCTACGAGCAGTACTTC. Amino acids: CASEHQGARGVYEQYF.

The chain has TRBV18 and TRBJ2-2; D possibly corresponds to TRBD1 (5 bases). The CDR3 has 16 residues. Trimming took off 3 bases at V and 6 bases at J, with 17 bases between the two ends. The germline V gene has CDR1 KGHSH and CDR2 LQKENI. The CDR3, as DNA: TGTGCCAGCTCACCGCAGGGTCAGTGGATATCCGGGGAGCTGTTTTTT. Residues: CASSPQGQWISGELFF. Variable domain in full (rest from reference TRBV18 and TRBJ2-2): NAGVMQNPRHLVRRRGQEARLRCSPMKGHSHVYWYRQLPEEGLKFMVYLQKENIIDESGMPKERFSAEFPKEGPSILRIQQVVRGDSAAYFCASSPQGQWISGELFFGEGSRLTVL.

The chain couples TRBV3-1 (or the pseudogene TRBV3-2) to TRBJ2-2; TRBD2 matches 9 bases. The V and J ends lost 4 bases and 2 bases, in that order; junction bases with no gene match: 11. There are 18 residues in the CDR3. Germline V gene data show CDR1 as LGHDT and CDR2 as YNNKEL (reference sequence). DNA of the CDR3: TGTGCCAGCAGCCGGAACGCGCTAGCGGGGAAAAACACCGGGGAGCTGTTTTTT. Amino acid sequence: CASSRNALAGKNTGELFF.

V gene TRBV7-2 combines with J gene TRBJ2-3; TRBD1 matches at 8 bases. The CDR3 loop spans 13 amino acids. The V gene's germline CDR1 is SGHTA and CDR2 FQGNSA. V dropped 4 bases and J dropped 5; count of bases not matched to a gene: 2. CDR3: CASSYTGGDTQYF. DNA of the CDR3: TGTGCCAGCAGCTATACAGGGGGAGATACGCAGTATTTT. The full variable domain, its missing parts supplied by reference TRBV7-2 and TRBJ2-3, is GAGVSQSPSNKVTEKGKDVELRCDPISGHTALYWYRQSLGQGLEFLIYFQGNSAPDKSGLPSDRFSAERTGGSVSTLTIQRTQQEDSAVYLCASSYTGGDTQYFGPGTRLTVL.

This chain links TRBV3-1 (or the pseudogene TRBV3-2) with TRBJ1-2, with D perhaps matching TRBD1 (5 bases). The germline gives CDR1 LGHDT, CDR2 YNNKEL (reference sequence). The V end was cut by 0 bases, the J end by 5 bases, with 13 bases between. The CDR3 sequence is 15 residues long. The DNA of the CDR3 is TGTGCCAGCAGCCAAGATGCCCGGGGGATTTATGGCTACACCTTC. As protein: CASSQDARGIYGYTF.

This chain uses TRBV7-8 with TRBJ1-4; 9 bases are a match to TRBD1. The J segment lost 6 bases and the V segment lost 4 bases, leaving 12 bases of the junction unmatched. From germline, CDR1 is SGHVS and CDR2 FQNEAQ. This CDR3 has 17 amino acids. The CDR3 is CASSSRQGEIGHEKLFF. For the CDR3, the DNA is TGTGCCAGCAGCTCGAGACAGGGGGAAATAGGGCATGAAAAACTGTTTTTT. The whole variable domain, filled in from reference TRBV7-8 and TRBJ1-4, reads GAGVSQSPRYKVAKRGQDVALRCDPISGHVSLFWYQQALGQGPEFLTYFQNEAQLDKSGLPSDRFFAERPEGSVSTLKIQRTQQEDSAVYLCASSSRQGEIGHEKLFFGSGTQLSVL.